The entry below gives a single T cell receptor beta chain sequence along with its context. Its antigen is not known. Survey-level immunoSEQ v3.0 assays were run. Assay: immunoSEQ multiplex PCR; the TCRdb copy retains only in-frame clones and omits some. In the table there are fewer than 25,000 clones, under 90% of which are singletons. CDR1 and CDR2 (germline): ENHRY, SYGVKD. Trimming cost V 10 bases and J 1 base; bases outside gene matches: 5. The CDR3 spans 16 residues. The data derive from a study of long-term antiretroviral therapy in people with HIV. General observations from the study: Blood dates from about 2003 to 2017, possibly under older ART regimens. Pre-ART-expanded clones dominated the repertoire at all time points.

The clonotype comes from a man in his fifties with HIV. The sequencing here drew on unsorted PBMCs, taken at the start of antiretroviral therapy. This chain joins TRBV10-3 and TRBJ2-1; TRBD2 aligns across 15 bases. The CDR3 loop reads CATRTSGGGSYNEQFF. DNA of the CDR3: TGTGCCACCCGGACTAGCGGGGGGGGATCCTACAATGAGCAGTTCTTC.